Presented here are 27 T cell receptor beta chains from one specimen sequenced in a study of early T cells in non-severe SARS-CoV-2 infection. TCRdb re-called the 5' RACE reads through MiXCR, storing one row per CDR3 protein. The top ten hold roughly 1.3% of the sample, which has 70,000 or so distinct CDR3 sequences, 12% seen once. Sequenced sample: whole blood. The receptors were gathered from an adult who was a healthcare worker with PCR-confirmed SARS-CoV-2 infection or an uninfected control (not recorded which).

This clonotype has a count of ten or more. The chain carries TRBV7-6 and TRBJ2-1; weak D call: TRBD2 (6 bases). The V end was cut by 3 bases, the J end by 0 bases, with 9 bases between. The CDR3 totals 15 residues. CDR1 SGHVS and CDR2 FNYEAQ come from the germline V gene. The CDR3 DNA reads as TGTGCCAGCAGCTTGGTAGCGGCCTCCTACAATGAGCAGTTCTTC. Residues: CASSLVAASYNEQFF.

The CDR3 sequence: CASSDQKVPAYEQYF. DNA of the CDR3: TGTGCCAGCAGCGACCAGAAAGTCCCCGCCTACGAGCAGTACTTC. The chain uses TRBV5-6 and TRBJ2-7; D is ambiguous. Germline V gene lookup returns CDR1 SGHDT and CDR2 YYEEEE. Trimming removed 4 bases from V and 2 bases from J, with 16 bases in between. The CDR3 is 15 amino acids.

This clonotype was detected ten times or more. The V call is TRBV2, the J call TRBJ2-5, with D possibly called TRBD1 or TRBD2 (5 bases each). The V end was cut by 6 bases, the J end by 1 base, with 12 bases between. The germline V gene encodes CDR1 SNHLY and CDR2 FYNNEI. The CDR3 covers 14 residues. CDR3 coding DNA: TGTGCCAGCAGAACGATGGGGGTCCAAGAGACCCAGTACTTC. Its protein is CASRTMGVQETQYF.

This clonotype was counted ten times or more. V gene TRBV28 combines with J gene TRBJ2-7; D is unclear. Trimming stripped 1 base from V and 4 bases from J, with 5 bases between. The CDR3 loop spans 12 amino acids. CDR1 is MDHEN, CDR2 SYDVKM, per germline. In nucleotides, the CDR3 is TGTGCCAGCAGTTTATCTGGTTACGAGCAGTACTTC. Its protein is CASSLSGYEQYF.

This chain links TRBV9 with TRBJ2-7; 7 nucleotides agree with TRBD2. The germline CDR1 and CDR2 sequences are SGDLS and YYNGEE. The CDR3 has 15 residues. J lost 5 bases, V lost 0 bases, and 8 bases had no gene match. CDR3 region: CASSVAGGREDEQYF. The CDR3 region has the DNA TGTGCCAGCAGCGTAGCCGGCGGGAGAGAAGACGAGCAGTACTTC.

In its sample, this clonotype was seen many times. The chain employs TRBV27 and TRBJ1-1; 7 bases map to TRBD1. The J segment lost 1 base and the V segment lost 1 base, leaving 12 bases of the junction unmatched. The germline V gene has CDR1 MNHEY and CDR2 SMNVEV (reference sequence). The CDR3 totals 18 residues. The CDR3 sequence: CASSLWAGGLSANTEAFF. In nucleotides, the CDR3 is TGTGCCAGCAGTTTATGGGCAGGGGGACTAAGCGCGAACACTGAAGCTTTCTTT.

The chain carries TRBV7-2 and TRBJ2-2; the D is unclear. V lost 3 bases to trimming and J lost 0 bases, with 5 bases between them. Germline lookup yields CDR1 SGHTA and CDR2 FQGNSA. This CDR3 has 14 amino acids. The DNA of the CDR3 is TGTGCCAGCAGCTTTTTTGCGAACACCGGGGAGCTGTTTTTT. As protein: CASSFFANTGELFF.

This clonotype has ten or more counts. This rearrangement joins TRBV7-2 to TRBJ1-6, with TRBD1 identical over 7 bases. Losses at the gene ends were 5 bases for V and 9 bases for J; bases not matched to a gene: 10. This CDR3 is built from 15 residues. Germline V lookup: CDR1 SGHTA, CDR2 FQGNSA. The DNA of the CDR3 is TGTGCCAGCAGCGCGAGTACAGGGGTTGGTTCACCCCTCCACTTT. Its protein is CASSASTGVGSPLHF.

At least ten counts were recorded for this clonotype. The chain links TRBV12-3 or TRBV12-4 to TRBJ1-6; 10 positions agree with TRBD1. J gave up 2 bases and V 6 bases, and 10 bases lay outside the gene matches. The CDR3 length is 18 residues. CDR3 residues: CASRSSDRGLTYNSPLHF. In DNA, the CDR3 is TGTGCCAGCAGAAGCTCCGACAGGGGGCTTACCTATAATTCACCCCTCCACTTT.

This clonotype was recorded at least ten times. V is TRBV29-1 and J is TRBJ1-1; D is unresolved. Trimming cost V 4 bases and J 1 base, with 7 bases left between them. There are 12 residues in the CDR3. Per the germline V gene, CDR1 is SQVTM and CDR2 is ANQGSEA. The CDR3 nucleotides read TGCAGCGTTGCCCAGAGGAACACTGAAGCTTTCTTT. Protein: CSVAQRNTEAFF.

The chain carries TRBV29-1 and TRBJ1-1, with 7 positions matching TRBD1. Germline loops: CDR1 SQVTM, CDR2 ANQGSEA. The CDR3 covers 13 residues. V gave up 3 bases and J gave up 1 base; unmatched junction bases: 2. CDR3 bases: TGCAGCGTTGACCGGGACAGGAACACTGAAGCTTTCTTT. It is translated as CSVDRDRNTEAFF. The variable domain in full, with the rest retrieved from reference TRBV29-1 and TRBJ1-1, is SAVISQKPSRDICQRGTSLTIQCQVDSQVTMMFWYRQQPGQSLTLIATANQGSEATYESGFVIDKFPISRPNLTFSTLTVSNMSPEDSSIYLCSVDRDRNTEAFFGQGTRLTVV.

The table lists this clonotype with many counts. The V call is TRBV2, the J call TRBJ2-2; 7 positions agree with TRBD2. Per germline, CDR1 SNHLY and CDR2 FYNNEI. The CDR3 runs 15 residues. Losses at the gene ends were 8 bases for V and 3 bases for J; bases not matched to a gene: 9. CDR3 DNA sequence: TGTGCCAGCCGGGCCGGAACTAGCGACACCGGGGAGCTGTTTTTT. Amino acids: CASRAGTSDTGELFF.

This clonotype came up many times. The genes are TRBV7-2 and TRBJ1-1; D is uncertain. The germline V and J ends were trimmed by 3 bases and 6 bases, with 11 bases remaining between them. In germline, CDR1 is SGHTA, CDR2 FQGNSA. The CDR3 spans 13 residues. In DNA, the CDR3 is TGTGCCAGCAGCTTTTCTCAGATGGCTGAAGCTTTCTTT. It encodes CASSFSQMAEAFF.

Ten or more counts support this clonotype. The V gene is TRBV4-1, the J gene TRBJ1-4, with no clear D. This CDR3 has 13 amino acids. Per the germline V gene, CDR1 is MGHRA and CDR2 is YSYEKL. Trimming shortened V by 0 bases and J by 4 bases, and 3 bases separated the two germline ends. The CDR3 protein is CASSQESNEKLFF. The CDR3 DNA is TGCGCCAGCAGCCAAGAAAGTAATGAAAAACTGTTTTTT.

This chain connects TRBV12-3 or TRBV12-4 to TRBJ2-3; the match to TRBD2 covers 12 bases. V trimming: 7 bases; J trimming: 3 bases; junction bases outside the gene matches: 5. This CDR3 has 15 residues. DNA of the CDR3: TGTGCCAGCACCCCTAGCGGGGGGGCGACAGATACGCAGTATTTT. It yields the protein CASTPSGGATDTQYF.

This clonotype was observed at least ten times. This CDR3 reads CASSLIPGTGYAGELFF. Here the CDR3 DNA reads TGTGCCAGCAGTTTAATACCCGGGACAGGGTACGCCGGGGAGCTGTTTTTT. J is TRBJ2-2 and V is TRBV28, with 9 nucleotides matching TRBD1. CDR3 length: 17 residues. V lost 2 bases to trimming and J lost 6 bases; unmatched junction nucleotides: 10. CDR1 is MDHEN and CDR2 is SYDVKM in the germline V gene.

At least ten counts were recorded for this clonotype. The chain links TRBV6-8 to TRBJ2-7; TRBD2 agrees at 8 bases. Germline values: CDR1 MNHGY, CDR2 SAAAGT. The CDR3 is 17 amino acids. The trim removed 0 bases at V and 5 bases at J, leaving 12 bases unmatched. CDR3: CASSYSGPGLETDEQYF. The DNA for the CDR3 is TGTGCCAGCAGTTACTCGGGGCCGGGACTAGAGACGGACGAGCAGTACTTC.

There are many counts of this clonotype. This rearrangement joins TRBV20-1 to TRBJ1-6, with 7 nucleotides matching TRBD1. Germline V CDR1 and CDR2: DFQATT, SNEGSKA (reference sequence). The J segment lost 7 bases and the V segment lost 5 bases, leaving 8 bases of the junction unmatched. The CDR3 contains 14 residues. In DNA form, the CDR3 reads TGCAGTGCTCCTCAGACAGGGAGAAATTCACCCCTCCACTTT. This encodes CSAPQTGRNSPLHF.

This clonotype was seen only a few times. V is TRBV12-3 or TRBV12-4 and J is TRBJ1-6; D unclear. The CDR3 runs to 14 residues. V was shortened by 3 bases and J by 9 bases, with 12 bases between the two germline ends. CDR3 loop: CASSFGAPGSPLHF. The CDR3 DNA reads as TGTGCCAGCAGTTTTGGTGCACCGGGTTCACCCCTCCACTTT.

This clonotype has at least ten counts. The genes are TRBV13 and TRBJ1-5; D gene unclear. This CDR3 contains 14 residues. Germline V gene data show CDR1 as PRHDT and CDR2 as FYEKMQ (reference sequence). V lost 0 bases and J 7 bases, leaving 10 bases between the germline ends. The CDR3 bases are TGTGCCAGCAGCTTAGGAAGGCGAAGCCAGCCCCAGCATTTT. Translated, it gives CASSLGRRSQPQHF.

This clonotype occurred many times. CDR3 region: CASSGPSGGALSTGELFF. In DNA form, the CDR3 reads TGTGCCAGCAGTGGGCCGAGCGGGGGCGCATTGTCCACCGGGGAGCTGTTTTTT. The chain carries TRBV6-1 and TRBJ2-2, with 8 bases matching TRBD2. V lost 4 bases to trimming and J lost 4 bases; unmatched junction nucleotides: 14. Per the germline V gene, CDR1 is MNHNS and CDR2 is SASEGT. This CDR3 is built from 18 residues.

This clonotype was counted many times. This chain uses TRBV5-8 with TRBJ2-6; D gene ambiguous. The CDR3 covers 16 residues. V lost 4 bases to trimming and J lost 4 bases, with 15 bases between them. Germline V gene lookup returns CDR1 SGHTS and CDR2 YDEGEE. CDR3 in DNA: TGTGCCAGCAGCCCCCGGTGGGGTTCGGGGGCCAACGTCCTGACTTTC. As protein: CASSPRWGSGANVLTF.

This clonotype occurred a few times. The chain has TRBV9 and TRBJ1-5; D perhaps matches TRBD1 (6 bases). The ends were cut back, 10 bases at V and 4 bases at J, with 18 bases in the middle. The CDR3 has 14 amino acids. Germline-derived CDR1 and CDR2 are SGDLS and YYNGEE. The CDR3 coding sequence is TGTGCCGTCAACATGACAGGCGTAAATCAGCCCCAGCATTTT. Translating gives CAVNMTGVNQPQHF. Drawing the rest from reference TRBV9 and TRBJ1-5, the complete variable domain is DSGVTQTPKHLITATGQRVTLRCSPRSGDLSVYWYQQSLDQGLQFLIQYYNGEERAKGNILERFSAQQFPDLHSELNLSSLELGDSALYFCAVNMTGVNQPQHFGDGTRLSIL.

The sample holds many counts of this clonotype. The chain employs TRBV28 and TRBJ2-7; 7 bases are shared with TRBD2. The CDR3 covers 19 residues. Germline V gene lookup returns CDR1 MDHEN and CDR2 SYDVKM. The V gene end was trimmed by 4 bases and the J gene end by 3 bases; junction bases not matched to a gene: 21. The CDR3 bases are TGTGCCAGCAGTTATTACGACCTGAGGGACTACGCTCCGTTCTACGAGCAGTACTTC. Translated, it gives CASSYYDLRDYAPFYEQYF.

The chain links TRBV6-2 or TRBV6-3 to TRBJ1-5; 7 nucleotides align to TRBD1. The CDR3 loop spans 13 amino acids. Trimming took 6 bases from V and 5 from J; bases not matched to a gene: 4. Germline V CDR1 and CDR2: MNHEY, SVGEGT. The CDR3: CASSDRVHQPQHF. CDR3 coding DNA: TGTGCCAGCAGCGACAGGGTTCATCAGCCCCAGCATTTT.

The CDR3 region is CASSQDPRSGANVLTF. The CDR3 DNA reads as TGCGCCAGCAGCCAAGATCCCCGCTCTGGGGCCAACGTCCTGACTTTC. The V call is TRBV4-3, the J call TRBJ2-6, with D unclear. This CDR3 spans 16 amino acids. Germline lookup yields CDR1 LGHNA and CDR2 YSLEER. V was shortened by 0 bases and J by 0 bases, with 6 bases between the two germline ends.

This clonotype was observed at least ten times. The chain couples TRBV5-4 to TRBJ1-2, with 12 bases lining up with TRBD1. With V trimmed by 4 bases and J by 8 bases, 6 bases remained unmatched. The CDR3 is made up of 14 amino acids. The germline V gene has CDR1 SGHNT and CDR2 YYREEE (reference sequence). The CDR3 spells CASSRDRGQEGYTF. The CDR3 region has the DNA TGTGCCAGCAGCCGGGACAGGGGGCAGGAAGGCTACACCTTC.